Listed below are T cell receptor beta chains from one sample, sequenced in a study of cytomegalovirus exposure and HLA in healthy donors. Generated by immunoSEQ multiplex PCR, the TCRdb table keeps only in-frame clones and is missing some. The sample lists 55,000 to 65,000 clones, more than 80% seen once, with roughly 1.6% in the top ten. The sample was PBMCs. The receptors originated from a man between 25 and 39 years old in good health and CMV-seropositive. CDR3s include the opening cysteine and the closing phenylalanine or tryptophan. The D gene is left open where the match is weak. The size of a clone is reported for some rows only, either as once, few or many, or as a class for expanded clones.

CDR3,DNA,J,V,D,size
CAGSHSPGGPTDTQYF,TGTGCCGGCAGTCACAGTCCGGGAGGGCCCACAGATACGCAGTATTTT,TRBJ2-3,TRBV7-6,TRBD2,NA
CASSPRDSYNSPLHF,TGTGCCAGCAGCCCTCGGGACAGTTATAATTCACCCCTCCACTTT,TRBJ1-6,TRBV11-2,TRBD1,NA
CASSQDPAGDVYSNQPQHF,TGCGCCAGCAGCCAAGACCCGGCAGGTGATGTTTATAGCAATCAGCCCCAGCATTTT,TRBJ1-5,TRBV4-1,NA,NA
CASSLAGGLTGELFF,TGTGCCAGCAGCTTAGCGGGAGGCCTCACCGGGGAGCTGTTTTTT,TRBJ2-2,TRBV7-9,NA,NA
CASSYSWTGAEAFF,TGTGCCAGCAGTTACTCCTGGACAGGGGCTGAAGCTTTCTTT,TRBJ1-1,TRBV6-5,TRBD1,NA
CASSFRTSADYEQYF,TGTGCCAGCAGCTTTCGGACTAGCGCCGACTACGAGCAGTACTTC,TRBJ2-7,TRBV5-4,TRBD2,NA
CASSPRTNFLLAGGSYEQYF,TGCGCCAGCAGCCCGCGGACAAATTTTCTACTAGCGGGAGGGTCCTACGAGCAGTACTTC,TRBJ2-7,TRBV4-1,TRBD2,NA
CASSYGTSGSTDTQYF,TGTGCCAGCAGTTACGGGACTAGCGGGAGCACAGATACGCAGTATTTT,TRBJ2-3,TRBV6-6,TRBD2,NA
CAWSLQGVGNTIYF,TGTGCCTGGAGTTTACAGGGAGTTGGAAACACCATATATTTT,TRBJ1-3,TRBV30,NA,NA
CASRLDRGRTDTQYF,TGTGCCAGCAGACTCGACAGGGGTCGCACAGATACGCAGTATTTT,TRBJ2-3,TRBV7-9,TRBD1,NA
CASSLVGGVTYNEQFF,TGTGCCAGCAGCTTAGTAGGAGGCGTCACTTACAATGAGCAGTTCTTC,TRBJ2-1,TRBV7-8,NA,NA
CASSQTSGKPNEQYF,TGCGCCAGCAGCCAGACTAGCGGGAAGCCCAACGAGCAGTACTTC,TRBJ2-7,TRBV5-1,TRBD2,NA
CASSLMPGTSGSEGSYEQYF,TGTGCCAGCAGTTTGATGCCCGGGACTAGCGGGAGCGAGGGCTCCTACGAGCAGTACTTC,TRBJ2-7,TRBV28,TRBD2,NA
CASSRTGGGTGELFF,TGTGCCAGCAGCAGAACGGGGGGAGGCACCGGGGAGCTGTTTTTT,TRBJ2-2,TRBV6-1,TRBD2,NA
CASSLWGSGGSAKNIQYF,TGTGCCAGCAGTTTATGGGGCTCGGGGGGCTCGGCCAAAAACATTCAGTACTTC,TRBJ2-4,TRBV28,NA,NA
CATSRSPGANTGELFF,TGTGCCACCAGCAGATCCCCGGGGGCGAACACCGGGGAGCTGTTTTTT,TRBJ2-2,TRBV15,NA,NA
CASSPSGRSYNEQFF,TGTGCCAGCAGCCCGAGCGGGAGGTCCTACAATGAGCAGTTCTTC,TRBJ2-1,TRBV7-9,TRBD2,NA
CASLPGGTGNTIYF,TGTGCCAGTCTCCCGGGAGGGACAGGAAACACCATATATTTT,TRBJ1-3,TRBV19,NA,NA
CASSLETGGYTF,TGCGCCAGCAGCTTGGAGACAGGGGGCTACACCTTC,TRBJ1-2,TRBV5-1,TRBD1,NA
CASSFQSTGLTGELFF,TGTGCCAGCAGCTTCCAGTCGACAGGCCTCACCGGGGAGCTGTTTTTT,TRBJ2-2,TRBV7-2,NA,NA
CASSESGSGGEQFF,TGTGCCAGCAGTGAATCAGGGTCGGGAGGGGAGCAGTTCTTC,TRBJ2-1,TRBV6-1,TRBD2,NA
CASSATSGPAYEQYF,TGTGCCAGCAGCGCCACTAGCGGGCCAGCCTACGAGCAGTACTTC,TRBJ2-7,TRBV7-6,TRBD2,NA
CASSFRGEDEKLFF,TGCGCCAGCAGCTTTAGGGGTGAGGATGAAAAACTGTTTTTT,TRBJ1-4,TRBV5-1,NA,NA
CASTQGTVSTDTQYF,TGTGCCAGCACCCAGGGGACAGTCAGCACAGATACGCAGTATTTT,TRBJ2-3,TRBV9,TRBD1,NA
CASSPPQGDYEQYF,TGTGCCAGCTCACCACCCCAGGGCGATTACGAGCAGTACTTC,TRBJ2-7,TRBV18,NA,once
CASGLDRAVEKLFF,TGTGCCAGTGGACTGGACAGGGCGGTAGAAAAACTGTTTTTT,TRBJ1-4,TRBV19,TRBD1,NA
CASSTGQINYGYTF,TGCGCCAGCAGCACCGGACAGATTAACTATGGCTACACCTTC,TRBJ1-2,TRBV5-1,NA,NA
CASSLSGRRYEQYF,TGTGCCAGCAGCCTTAGCGGGAGGCGGTACGAGCAGTACTTC,TRBJ2-7,TRBV28,TRBD2,NA
CASSPQAGMVETQYF,TGCGCCAGCAGCCCCCAAGCGGGAATGGTTGAGACCCAGTACTTC,TRBJ2-5,TRBV5-1,TRBD2,NA
CASSSGIADTETFF,TGTGCCAGCTCATCAGGGATTGCAGACACTGAAACTTTCTTT,TRBJ1-1,TRBV18,NA,NA
CASSRPLEPNEQFF,TGTGCCAGCAGCCGCCCCCTAGAACCCAATGAGCAGTTCTTC,TRBJ2-1,TRBV5-5,NA,once
CASSSTGNSYNEQFF,TGTGCCAGCAGTTCAACAGGGAATTCCTACAATGAGCAGTTCTTC,TRBJ2-1,TRBV28,NA,NA
CASSWTGDSYEQYF,TGCGCCAGCAGCTGGACAGGGGACTCCTACGAGCAGTACTTC,TRBJ2-7,TRBV5-1,TRBD1,NA
CASSDQIAGELFF,TGTGCCAGCAGTGACCAGATCGCCGGGGAGCTGTTTTTT,TRBJ2-2,TRBV6-4,NA,NA
CASSPRTSGSADTQYF,TGCGCCAGCAGCCCCCGGACTAGCGGGAGTGCAGATACGCAGTATTTT,TRBJ2-3,TRBV5-1,TRBD2,NA
CAIGRGGAGSYEQYF,TGTGCCATCGGGAGGGGGGGAGCGGGGTCCTACGAGCAGTACTTC,TRBJ2-7,TRBV6-5,TRBD2,NA
CASHVQRNQPQHF,TGTGCCAGTCACGTACAGCGCAATCAGCCCCAGCATTTT,TRBJ1-5,TRBV28,NA,NA
CASSPRLAGAKQETQYF,TGTGCCAGCAGCCCCCGACTAGCGGGAGCAAAACAAGAGACCCAGTACTTC,TRBJ2-5,TRBV4-2,TRBD2,once
CASSSFSGFQETQYF,TGTGCCAGCAGCTCCTTCTCCGGGTTCCAAGAGACCCAGTACTTC,TRBJ2-5,TRBV5-6,NA,NA
CASSRTLSEISSYEQYF,TGTGCCAGCAGCCGAACCCTTAGCGAGATCAGCTCCTACGAGCAGTACTTC,TRBJ2-7,TRBV13,NA,NA